Following are 29 T cell receptor beta chains from one sample sequenced in a study of shared clonotypes between healthy human individuals (dated by TCRdb to about 2020). The library was obtained by the immunoSEQ multiplex PCR assay. TCRdb's version of the immuneACCESS table is confined to in-frame rearrangements and falls short of the full clone set. An unresolved V gene accounts for under half of the shortfall where checked; the remainder is of unknown origin. The sample records hundreds of thousands of clones, less than 85% of which are singletons. Approximately 1.6% of the sample is held by the ten biggest clonotypes. The sample was memory CD4+ T cells sorted from blood. The cell subset or site tag for this specimen amounts to: CD45RA-negative fraction. The receptors were sampled from a woman between 25 and 40 years old in good health.

The chain combines TRBV15 with TRBJ2-7, with D possibly TRBD2 on 5 matching bases. The CDR3 is 17 amino acids. The V gene lost 0 bases and the J gene lost 9 bases, with 24 bases spanning the gap. Per germline, CDR1 LNHNV and CDR2 YYDKDF (reference sequence). In DNA form, the CDR3 reads TGTGCCACCAGCAGAGATCGGGGAAACGGTCGAAGTGCTGGGCAGTACTTC. It is translated as CATSRDRGNGRSAGQYF.

V usage is TRBV10-2 and J usage is TRBJ2-1; 15 bases map to TRBD2. The CDR3 runs to 14 residues. CDR1 and CDR2 from the germline V gene are WSHSY and SAAADI. With V trimmed by 10 bases and J by 10 bases, 8 bases remained unmatched. The CDR3 here is CATRPGLAGGEQFF. In DNA, the CDR3 is TGCGCCACCCGACCGGGACTAGCGGGAGGCGAGCAGTTCTTC.

This clone is a singleton in its sample. The chain employs TRBV7-3 and TRBJ2-5; TRBD1 or TRBD2 may be the D gene (5 bases each). CDR1 SGHTA and CDR2 FQGTGA come from the germline V gene. The CDR3 spans 14 residues. Trimming shortened V by 2 bases and J by 2 bases, and 9 bases separated the two germline ends. The CDR3 DNA is TGTGCCAGCAGCTTAGGGGGACCTCAAGAGACCCAGTACTTC. Amino acids: CASSLGGPQETQYF.

In its sample, this clone was seen many times. The chain is built from TRBV5-1 and TRBJ1-4, with D perhaps matching TRBD1 (6 bases). This CDR3 region has 15 residues. The ends were cut back, 4 bases at V and 5 bases at J, with 15 bases in the middle. Germline V gene lookup returns CDR1 SGHRS and CDR2 YFSETQ. The CDR3 bases are TGCGCCAGCAGCATGGAGGTCAGGGGAAATGAAAAACTGTTTTTT. Protein: CASSMEVRGNEKLFF.

The chain carries TRBV10-3 and TRBJ2-5; maybe TRBD1 (5 bases). The DNA end is a closer match to TRBJ2-7, so the J assignment may be wrong. CDR1 ENHRY and CDR2 SYGVKD come from the germline V gene. This CDR3 contains 13 residues. CDR3 sequence: CAISVQGLYEQYF. The CDR3 nucleotides are TGTGCCATCAGTGTCCAGGGCCTTTACGAGCAGTACTTC.

To note about this clone: This may arise from a read error, as a much more abundant clone is one base away. Different DNA sequences within this sample yield the same CDR3. The gene calls are TRBV5-1 and TRBJ2-1; the D is unclear. Germline V gives CDR1 SGHRS, CDR2 YFSETQ. The CDR3 runs 15 residues. V was shortened by 0 bases and J by 0 bases, with 7 bases between the two germline ends. The DNA for the CDR3 is TGCGCCAGCAGCTTGGACCTGAGCTCCTACAATGAGCAGTTCTTC. This gives the protein CASSLDLSSYNEQFF.

The rearrangement uses TRBV14 and TRBJ2-7, with D possibly TRBD1 on 5 matching bases. This CDR3 region has 14 residues. Germline V gene data show CDR1 as SGHDN and CDR2 as FVKESK. The ends were cut back, 4 bases at V and 7 bases at J, with 17 bases in the middle. In DNA form, the CDR3 reads TGTGCCAGCAGCCCTTGGACACCCCTCGGGGAGCAGTACTTC. Translating it yields CASSPWTPLGEQYF.

This clone was observed at least ten times. The V and J genes are TRBV30 and TRBJ1-5; D is undetermined. With 0 bases removed from V and 2 bases from J, the gap between germline ends came to 11 bases. Germline V gene lookup returns CDR1 GTSNPN and CDR2 SVGIG (reference sequence). The CDR3 is 15 residues long. The CDR3 region is CAWSVQGNGNQPQHF. CDR3 nucleotide sequence: TGTGCCTGGAGTGTGCAAGGGAATGGCAATCAGCCCCAGCATTTT.

The genes are TRBV5-1 and TRBJ1-6; 7 nucleotides align to TRBD1. CDR1 and CDR2 from the germline V gene are SGHRS and YFSETQ. V gave up 3 bases and J gave up 9 bases; unmatched junction bases: 6. There are 14 residues in the CDR3. In DNA, the CDR3 is TGCGCCAGCAGCTCCGGGACAGAACTTTCACCCCTCCACTTT. It yields the protein CASSSGTELSPLHF.

J is TRBJ1-1 and V is TRBV2, with 8 positions matching TRBD1. The V segment lost 5 bases and the J segment 0 bases; nucleotides outside the gene matches: 14. Per germline, CDR1 SNHLY and CDR2 FYNNEI. There are 18 residues in the CDR3. The CDR3 bases are TGTGCCAGCAGTACCCAGGGGGCCCGAGTGTTCATGAACACTGAAGCTTTCTTT. This sequence encodes CASSTQGARVFMNTEAFF.

The chain joins TRBV4-1 to TRBJ2-3; 15 positions match TRBD2. The CDR3 is 16 amino acids. Germline V gene data show CDR1 as MGHRA and CDR2 as YSYEKL. Unmatched junction bases numbered 6, after V lost 4 bases and J lost 7 bases. The CDR3 DNA is TGCGCCAGCAGCCGGGGACTAGCGGGAGGTGTGAATACGCAGTATTTT. This codes for CASSRGLAGGVNTQYF.

This clone was picked up many times. Additional DNA sequences in this sample encode the identical CDR3. The chain combines TRBV5-1 with TRBJ2-3, with 7 bases that match TRBD1. CDR1 is SGHRS and CDR2 is YFSETQ in the germline V gene. This CDR3 is 14 amino acids long. Trimming removed 0 bases from V and 5 bases from J; junction bases left unmatched: 3. The chain's CDR3 is CASSLGTGGDTQYF. CDR3 bases: TGCGCCAGCAGCTTGGGGACAGGAGGAGATACGCAGTATTTT.

This clone has only a few counts. J is TRBJ1-2 and V is TRBV19; 7 bases agree with TRBD1. The CDR3 loop spans 15 amino acids. Germline CDR1 LNHDA, CDR2 SQIVND (reference sequence). V lost 3 bases and J lost 4; bases outside the gene matches: 8. CDR3 in DNA: TGTGCCAGTAGTATGACGGCAGGGGGTACCTATGGCTACACCTTC. Its translation is CASSMTAGGTYGYTF. Variable domain in full (rest from reference TRBV19 and TRBJ1-2): DGGITQSPKYLFRKEGQNVTLSCEQNLNHDAMYWYRQDPGQGLRLIYYSQIVNDFQKGDIAEGYSVSREKKESFPLTVTSAQKNPTAFYLCASSMTAGGTYGYTFGSGTRLTVV.

The chain uses TRBV19 and TRBJ2-7, with D unresolved. Per germline, CDR1 LNHDA and CDR2 SQIVND (reference sequence). V lost 5 bases to trimming and J lost 9 bases, with 20 bases between them. The CDR3 totals 14 residues. The CDR3 bases are TGTGCCAGTAGTGCATGGCCGGTTGAATTTGCGCAGTACTTC. Encoded protein: CASSAWPVEFAQYF.

The CDR3 protein is CASTYRGGNQPQHF. CDR3 DNA: TGTGCCAGTACTTACCGGGGCGGCAATCAGCCCCAGCATTTT. The rearrangement links TRBV2 to TRBJ1-5, with D possibly TRBD1 on 5 matching bases. The CDR3 totals 14 residues. Trimming removed 9 bases at V and 2 bases at J, with 14 bases between. CDR1 SNHLY and CDR2 FYNNEI come from the germline V gene.

This chain links TRBV5-1 with TRBJ1-5, with D possibly TRBD1 on 6 matching bases. Between the trimmed V and J ends, which lost 4 bases and 8 bases, there was a span of 13 bases. Germline CDR1 SGHRS, CDR2 YFSETQ. This CDR3 has 13 amino acids. The CDR3 sequence is CASSPTGIEPQHF. In nucleotides, the CDR3 is TGCGCCAGCAGCCCGACAGGAATAGAGCCCCAGCATTTT.

This chain joins TRBV6-5 and TRBJ1-2; D gene uncertain. The CDR3 extends over 15 amino acids. Germline V gene data show CDR1 as MNHEY and CDR2 as SVGAGI. V lost 0 bases, J lost 4 bases, and 12 bases lay in between. The CDR3, as DNA: TGTGCCAGCAGTTACTCCATCGGCCAGCCCTATGGCTACACCTTC. It specifies CASSYSIGQPYGYTF.

The chain joins TRBV7-3 to TRBJ2-7; TRBD1 agrees at 9 bases. Germline lookup yields CDR1 SGHTA and CDR2 FQGTGA. V gave up 2 bases and J gave up 6 bases; unmatched junction bases: 5. There are 14 residues in the CDR3. CDR3 in DNA: TGTGCCAGCAGCTTACAGGGACAGGGTTTCGAGCAGTACTTC. Its translation: CASSLQGQGFEQYF.

J is TRBJ2-5 and V is TRBV10-1; D may be TRBD1 or TRBD2 (5 bases each). V lost 0 bases, J lost 5 bases, and 13 bases lay in between. Germline V gives CDR1 WNHNN, CDR2 SYGVQD (reference sequence). The length of the CDR3 is 15 residues. This CDR3 is CASSESGPGMETQYF. The CDR3 DNA reads TGCGCCAGCAGTGAGTCGGGGCCGGGGATGGAGACCCAGTACTTC.

The V and J genes are TRBV5-5 and TRBJ2-7, with 8 positions matching TRBD1. The ends lost 6 bases at V and 2 bases at J; junction bases unmatched: 7. Germline assignment: CDR1 SGHKS and CDR2 YYEKEE (reference sequence). The CDR3 runs to 14 residues. As DNA, the CDR3 is TGTGCCAGCAACAAGGACAGGGCGGCCTACGAGCAGTACTTC. It yields the protein CASNKDRAAYEQYF. The whole variable domain, remainder taken from reference TRBV5-5 and TRBJ2-7, is DAGVTQSPTHLIKTRGQQVTLRCSPISGHKSVSWYQQVLGQGPQFIFQYYEKEERGRGNFPDRFSARQFPNYSSELNVNALLLGDSALYLCASNKDRAAYEQYFGPGTRLTVT.

The chain recombines TRBV2 with TRBJ2-1; D may be TRBD2 (5 bases). This CDR3 spans 13 amino acids. The germline V gene encodes CDR1 SNHLY and CDR2 FYNNEI. With 5 bases removed from V and 4 bases from J, the gap between germline ends came to 9 bases. The CDR3 DNA is TGTGCCAGCAGTTTCGAGGGTTACAATGAGCAGTTCTTC. Amino acid sequence: CASSFEGYNEQFF.

V gene TRBV28 combines with J gene TRBJ2-1, with 7 bases fitting TRBD1. V lost 9 bases and J lost 4; bases outside the gene matches: 9. The CDR3 runs 14 residues. Per germline, CDR1 MDHEN and CDR2 SYDVKM. This CDR3 reads CASFPGQLYNEQFF. In DNA, the CDR3 is TGTGCCAGTTTTCCGGGACAGCTATACAATGAGCAGTTCTTC.

The rearrangement links TRBV5-4 to TRBJ1-4; 7 bases are shared with TRBD1. V lost 1 base to trimming and J lost 0 bases; unmatched junction nucleotides: 3. The CDR3 contains 16 residues. Germline values: CDR1 SGHNT, CDR2 YYREEE (reference sequence). The CDR3 DNA reads TGTGCCAGCAGCTTGAGCGGACAGGCAACTAATGAAAAACTGTTTTTT. Encoded protein: CASSLSGQATNEKLFF.

The J gene is TRBJ2-7, the V gene TRBV5-4, with D perhaps matching TRBD1 (6 bases). CDR3 length: 15 residues. V lost 0 bases and J lost 2, with 12 bases in between. The germline V gene encodes CDR1 SGHNT and CDR2 YYREEE (reference sequence). The CDR3 loop reads CASSLGWDTTYEQYF. The CDR3 nucleotides are TGTGCCAGCAGCTTGGGGTGGGACACGACCTACGAGCAGTACTTC.

The chain employs TRBV5-5 and TRBJ1-5; D unclear. CDR3 length: 14 residues. Between the trimmed V and J ends, which lost 4 bases and 7 bases, there was a span of 15 bases. Germline V CDR1 and CDR2: SGHKS, YYEKEE (reference sequence). The CDR3 sequence is CASSHGLSTQPQHF. CDR3 coding DNA: TGTGCCAGCAGCCACGGTTTGTCAACGCAGCCCCAGCATTTT.

The V call is TRBV4-1, the J call TRBJ2-5; D unresolved. The V end lost 1 base, the J end lost 1 base, and 10 bases lay between the germline ends. This CDR3 is built from 15 residues. The V gene's germline CDR1 is MGHRA and CDR2 YSYEKL. CDR3 region: CASSQAGLLQETQYF. The CDR3, as DNA: TGCGCCAGCAGCCAAGCTGGTCTCCTCCAAGAGACCCAGTACTTC.

As DNA, the CDR3 is TGTGCCAGTAGTAAAACAGGGGGCAACACCATATATTTT. Translated, it gives CASSKTGGNTIYF. V and J are TRBV19 and TRBJ1-3; 9 bases match TRBD1. CDR1 LNHDA and CDR2 SQIVND come from the germline V gene (reference sequence). The CDR3 extends over 13 amino acids. V was clipped by 4 bases and J by 7 bases; unmatched bases: 2.

The CDR3 DNA sequence: TGCAGCGTTGAAGCCCCGGGACAGAGCTCCTACGAGCAGTACTTC. As protein: CSVEAPGQSSYEQYF. This sequence joins TRBV29-1 and TRBJ2-7, with 7 bases fitting TRBD1. The ends lost 1 base at V and 0 bases at J; junction bases unmatched: 6. The CDR3 totals 15 residues. Looked up from germline, CDR1 is SQVTM and CDR2 is ANQGSEA.

This clone was detected ten times or more. The rearrangement joins TRBV25-1 to TRBJ2-7; TRBD2 might be the D (5 bases). Germline loops: CDR1 MGHDK, CDR2 SYGVNS. The CDR3 is 14 amino acids. V was pared by 6 bases and J by 7 bases, with 19 bases between. This chain's CDR3 is CASRVLGSSGEQYF. DNA for the CDR3: TGTGCCAGCAGAGTTTTGGGATCGTCGGGAGAGCAGTACTTC.